A selection of T cell receptor beta chains follows, all from one sample in a study of control samples from healthy donors and cancer patients. The repertoire was sequenced with immunoSEQ multiplex PCR; TCRdb's copy has only in-frame clones and lacks some. The repertoire has more than 100,000 clones, over 85% of them found once; the top ten carry over 6.5%. Sequenced material: PBMCs. The receptor source for this set is a man aged 45 to 65 with head and neck cancer. Each CDR3 is given with its conserved first and last residue. A D gene is named only where the DNA matches it firmly. Clone size is stated in some rows and not others, as once, few, many or a class when expanded.

d_gene,abundance,j_gene,v_gene,CDR3aa,CDR3nt
-,-,TRBJ2-2,TRBV6-4,CASSDSGDTGELFF,TGTGCCAGCAGTGACTCGGGAGACACCGGGGAGCTGTTTTTT
TRBD1,-,TRBJ1-2,TRBV18,CASSPRQGANYGYTF,TGTGCCAGCTCACCGAGACAGGGGGCGAACTATGGCTACACCTTC
-,-,TRBJ1-5,TRBV6-1,CASSGLRGRAVIGNQPQHF,TGTGCCAGCAGTGGGCTGCGGGGCAGGGCGGTAATCGGCAATCAGCCCCAGCATTTT
-,-,TRBJ2-5,TRBV6-5,CASSYLTGGGETQYF,TGTGCCAGCAGTTACTTAACAGGGGGGGGAGAGACCCAGTACTTC
TRBD2,-,TRBJ2-7,TRBV6-1,CASSPASGSNEQYF,TGTGCCAGCAGCCCGGCTAGCGGGAGTAACGAGCAGTACTTC
-,-,TRBJ1-6,TRBV19,CASSMDRLGSYNSPLHF,TGTGCCAGTAGTATGGACCGGTTGGGCTCCTATAATTCACCCCTCCACTTT
-,-,TRBJ1-1,TRBV20-1,CSARRETGAFF,TGCAGTGCTAGGCGGGAAACGGGAGCTTTCTTT
-,-,TRBJ1-1,TRBV2,CASSGEVYSTEAFF,TGTGCCAGCTCAGGCGAGGTCTATAGCACTGAAGCTTTCTTT
TRBD2,-,TRBJ2-3,TRBV25-1,CASGKLASGRDTQYF,TGTGCCAGCGGTAAGCTGGCTAGCGGGAGGGATACGCAGTATTTT
TRBD1,-,TRBJ1-1,TRBV6-5,CASSLAGGIVVTEAFF,TGTGCCAGCAGTTTGGCAGGGGGGATTGTTGTCACTGAAGCTTTCTTT
-,-,TRBJ1-2,TRBV15,CATSTGTENYGYTF,TGTGCCACCAGCACCGGGACTGAGAACTATGGCTACACCTTC
-,once,TRBJ2-5,TRBV2,CASNLNPGETQYF,TGTGCCAGCAATCTCAACCCGGGAGAGACCCAGTACTTC
-,-,TRBJ2-7,TRBV6-5,CASSYSWRADYEQYF,TGTGCCAGCAGTTACTCGTGGCGGGCAGACTACGAGCAGTACTTC
-,-,TRBJ2-1,TRBV28,CATARSSYNEQFF,TGTGCCACCGCGAGGAGCTCCTACAATGAGCAGTTCTTC
TRBD1,-,TRBJ2-3,TRBV5-1,CASSRTGTGGKSTDTQYF,TGCGCCAGCAGCCGAACCGGGACAGGGGGAAAAAGCACAGATACGCAGTATTTT
-,-,TRBJ1-2,TRBV19,CASLHRDSNYGYTF,TGTGCCAGCCTTCACAGGGATTCAAACTATGGCTACACCTTC
TRBD1,-,TRBJ1-5,TRBV27,CASSPRTGGVYQPQHF,TGTGCCAGCAGTCCAAGGACAGGGGGAGTCTATCAGCCCCAGCATTTT
-,once,TRBJ1-3,TRBV6-5,CASSYGQGTGNTIYF,TGTGCCAGCAGTTACGGGCAGGGGACTGGAAACACCATATATTTT
-,few,TRBJ1-3,TRBV4-1,CASSGGGSGVGNTIYF,TGCGCCAGCAGCGGCGGGGGGTCCGGGGTTGGAAACACCATATATTTT
-,-,TRBJ2-3,TRBV7-9,CASSLGVGLAEKRTDTQYF,TGTGCCAGCAGCTTAGGAGTAGGATTAGCGGAGAAACGCACAGATACGCAGTATTTT
-,-,TRBJ2-5,TRBV7-9,CASSFAGRETQYF,TGTGCCAGCAGCTTTGCAGGGAGAGAGACCCAGTACTTC
TRBD1,few,TRBJ1-4,TRBV6-5,CASRPGQGEKLFF,TGTGCCAGCAGGCCGGGACAGGGTGAAAAACTGTTTTTT
-,-,TRBJ1-1,TRBV2,CASSEEWGTEAFF,TGTGCCAGCAGTGAAGAATGGGGGACTGAAGCTTTCTTT
-,once,TRBJ1-6,TRBV5-4,CASSLDGDNSPLHF,TGTGCCAGCAGTCTCGACGGGGATAATTCACCCCTCCACTTT
-,-,TRBJ1-5,TRBV6-6,CASSFGKGNQPQHF,TGTGCCAGCAGTTTCGGGAAAGGCAATCAGCCCCAGCATTTT
TRBD1,-,TRBJ1-5,TRBV2,CASRMTGYNQPQHF,TGTGCCAGCAGGATGACAGGGTATAATCAGCCCCAGCATTTT
-,-,TRBJ2-3,TRBV2,CATRDGLSTDTQYF,TGTGCCACCCGGGACGGCCTTAGCACAGATACGCAGTATTTT
-,once,TRBJ1-4,TRBV10-3,CASSQAVANEKLFF,TGTGCCTCCTCTCAGGCGGTCGCGAATGAAAAACTGTTTTTT
-,-,TRBJ2-7,TRBV4-2,CASSQERPLEQYF,TGTGCCAGCAGCCAAGAACGACCTCTGGAGCAGTACTTC
-,-,TRBJ2-1,TRBV7-9,CASHRGSYNEQFF,TGTGCCAGCCACCGCGGTTCCTACAATGAGCAGTTCTTC
-,-,TRBJ1-1,TRBV12-5,CASGLENTEAFF,TGTGCTAGTGGTTTGGAAAACACTGAAGCTTTCTTT
TRBD1,-,TRBJ2-5,TRBV6-5,CASSPGTGIAETQYF,TGTGCCAGCAGCCCCGGGACAGGCATCGCGGAGACCCAGTACTTC
-,-,TRBJ2-7,TRBV6-6,CASSYSGGSYEQYF,TGTGCCAGCAGTTACTCCGGGGGCTCCTACGAGCAGTACTTC
-,-,TRBJ2-1,TRBV25-1,CASSEISPEQFF,TGTGCCAGCAGTGAAATATCCCCTGAGCAGTTCTTC
TRBD1,-,TRBJ1-3,TRBV5-6,CASSLPGQGFSGNTIYF,TGTGCCAGCAGTCTTCCGGGACAGGGGTTCTCTGGAAACACCATATATTTT
-,-,TRBJ1-6,TRBV9,CASSVGSRSGSPLHF,TGTGCCAGCAGCGTAGGATCAAGAAGTGGTTCACCCCTCCACTTT
-,-,TRBJ2-3,TRBV28,CASTSSGQWFTDTQYF,TGTGCCAGCACATCCAGCGGACAATGGTTCACAGATACGCAGTATTTT
-,-,TRBJ2-2,TRBV27,CASESQVTGELFF,TGTGCCAGCGAATCTCAGGTCACCGGGGAGCTGTTTTTT
-,-,TRBJ1-2,TRBV27,CASTGGEGTGNYGYTF,TGTGCCAGCACGGGGGGGGAAGGAACGGGCAACTATGGCTACACCTTC
-,-,TRBJ1-5,TRBV2,CASSDVVVGQPQHF,TGTGCCAGCAGTGACGTAGTGGTGGGTCAGCCCCAGCATTTT
-,-,TRBJ1-6,TRBV9,CASSATGTSNSPLHF,TGTGCCAGCAGCGCGACCGGGACAAGCAATTCACCCCTCCACTTT